This TCR beta chain was sequenced in a study of shared clonotypes between healthy human individuals. Looking at the study overall: Each donor's CD4 naive and CD4 memory cells filled three plates apiece, CD8 naive two, and CD8 memory one.

CDR1 is SGHVS and CDR2 is FQNEAQ in the germline V gene. The CDR3 runs to 10 residues. To note about this clone: Antigen specificity is unknown. One junction end disagrees with the germline gene, perhaps due to a read error.

At a deep level, the assay was run. The repertoire was sequenced with immunoSEQ multiplex PCR; TCRdb's copy has only in-frame clones and lacks some. The sample has about 110,000 clones; about 71% are singletons. Broader study findings: The naive CD4 repertoires of several donors were compared, and roughly 5.1% of clonotypes were shared.

This chain joins TRBV7-8 and TRBJ1-6, with 7 bases lining up with TRBD1. This clonotype originated in a woman younger than 45 in good health. Sequencing used memory CD8+ T cells sorted from blood. Subset noted: CD45RO+ cells pooled with CCR7-negative TemRA cells. This CDR3 reads CASSWGQRDF. The CDR3 DNA reads TGTGCCAGCAGCTGGGGACAGCGGGACTTT.